The next 12 T cell receptor beta chains were all read from a single sample in a study of blood T cell repertoires in COVID-19. The table came from immunoSEQ multiplex PCR; TCRdb's copy has only in-frame clones and leaves some out. The data hold more than 250,000 clones, with over 75% observed a single time. The sequencing input was peripheral blood. The receptor set was obtained from a man between 50 and 59 years old with active or convalescent COVID-19.

V usage is TRBV4-3 and J usage is TRBJ2-3; a possible D gene is TRBD2 (5 bases). The germline CDR1 and CDR2 sequences are LGHNA and YSLEER. The CDR3 runs 15 residues. V lost 3 bases and J 0 bases, leaving 10 bases between the germline ends. The CDR3 here is CASSQQRLSTDTQYF. The CDR3, as DNA: TGCGCCAGCAGCCAGCAGCGGTTAAGCACAGATACGCAGTATTTT.

The chain couples TRBV28 to TRBJ1-1, with no clear D. CDR3 length: 13 amino acids. V lost 4 bases and J lost 2, with 8 bases in between. The V gene's germline CDR1 is MDHEN and CDR2 SYDVKM. In DNA, the CDR3 is TGTGCCAGCAGTTCCACTCGTAACACTGAAGCTTTCTTT. It encodes CASSSTRNTEAFF.

The chain joins TRBV5-1 to TRBJ2-1; a weak D match, TRBD1 (5 bases). The CDR3 spans 14 residues. Germline loops: CDR1 SGHRS, CDR2 YFSETQ. Trimming stripped 0 bases from V and 2 bases from J, with 6 bases between. The CDR3 is CASSLGGPYNEQFF. The CDR3 region has the DNA TGCGCCAGCAGCTTGGGGGGCCCCTACAATGAGCAGTTCTTC.

This chain links TRBV15 with TRBJ2-7, with 10 nucleotides matching TRBD2. The germline CDR1 and CDR2 sequences are LNHNV and YYDKDF (reference sequence). Trimming at V came to 9 bases and at J to 4 bases, leaving 3 bases not matched to a gene. The length of the CDR3 is 12 residues. Here the CDR3 DNA reads TGTGCCACTCAGCGGGAGGGGTACGAGCAGTACTTC. It specifies CATQREGYEQYF.

The rearrangement joins TRBV24-1 to TRBJ1-2; 9 positions agree with TRBD1. CDR3 length: 15 amino acids. V dropped 4 bases and J dropped 8; count of bases not matched to a gene: 10. Germline V gene data show CDR1 as KGHDR and CDR2 as SFDVKD. The CDR3 reads CATSDLTGGFGGYTF. In DNA, the CDR3 is TGTGCCACCAGTGACCTGACAGGGGGATTTGGCGGCTACACCTTC.

This clone was seen just once. The rearrangement joins TRBV7-2 to TRBJ2-7; 13 nucleotides line up with TRBD2. V was pared by 5 bases and J by 6 bases, with 10 bases of the junction left unmatched. Germline V gene data show CDR1 as SGHTA and CDR2 as FQGNSA. The CDR3 runs 16 residues. For the CDR3, the DNA is TGTGCCAGCAGCGCCCCGGGACTAGCGGGACAGATCGAGCAGTACTTC. Translating gives CASSAPGLAGQIEQYF.

The chain employs TRBV20-1 and TRBJ2-5; no clear D gene. The CDR3 has 11 amino acids. Germline CDR1 is DFQATT and CDR2 is SNEGSKA (reference sequence). The V end was cut by 4 bases, the J end by 2 bases, with 5 bases between. CDR3 bases: TGCAGTGCTATCCCGCAAGAGACCCAGTACTTC. It codes for CSAIPQETQYF.

The gene calls are TRBV7-4 and TRBJ2-7; 7 nucleotides line up with TRBD1. CDR3 size: 15 residues. Per the germline V gene, CDR1 is SGHVT and CDR2 is SQSDAQ. Unmatched junction bases numbered 13, after V lost 8 bases and J lost 3 bases. CDR3 in DNA: TGTGCCAGCTTAAACGACAGGGTTTTCTTCTACGAGCAGTACTTC. Protein: CASLNDRVFFYEQYF.

V usage is TRBV7-2 and J usage is TRBJ1-2; possibly TRBD1 for D (6 bases). CDR3 size: 14 residues. The germline CDR1 and CDR2 sequences are SGHTA and FQGNSA. V was clipped by 5 bases and J by 2 bases, with 12 bases between them. As DNA, the CDR3 is TGTGCCAGCAGCCCCGGGGGGGGCAACTATGGCTACACCTTC. Translated, it gives CASSPGGGNYGYTF.

CDR3 residues: CASSLHLMNTEAFF. DNA for the CDR3: TGTGCCAGCAGTTTACACCTTATGAACACTGAAGCTTTCTTT. V gene TRBV6-5 combines with J gene TRBJ1-1; no firm D call. Trimming cost V 4 bases and J 0 bases, with 9 bases left between them. This CDR3 comprises 14 residues. The germline CDR1 and CDR2 sequences are MNHEY and SVGAGI.

Only a few counts were recorded for this clone. The rearrangement links TRBV2 to TRBJ2-5; TRBD2 agrees at 8 bases. The CDR3 has 13 residues. Germline assignment: CDR1 SNHLY and CDR2 FYNNEI. Unmatched junction bases numbered 5, after V lost 6 bases and J lost 5 bases. DNA of the CDR3: TGTGCCAGCAGCGGACTAGCCGGGGAGACCCAGTACTTC. It translates to CASSGLAGETQYF.

The chain employs TRBV6-6 and TRBJ2-3; 9 nucleotides agree with TRBD1. The CDR3 length is 16 residues. Germline values: CDR1 MNHNY, CDR2 SVGAGI (reference sequence). With 5 bases clipped from V and 4 bases from J, the junction kept 10 bases outside the gene matches. CDR3 sequence: CASSRGDRVGADTQYF. The CDR3 DNA is TGTGCCAGCAGTAGGGGGGACAGGGTAGGCGCAGATACGCAGTATTTT.